Described below is a single T cell receptor beta chain sequence and its context. All unsorted peripheral T cells were captured because whole blood was used without fractionation. cDNA was made from around 0.45 ug RNA using alpha and beta constant primers. Each of the alpha and beta chains got its own library through chain-specific third strand synthesis with indices. Each CDR3 protein gets one entry after TCRdb re-called the 5' RACE reads with MiXCR. The sample includes several thousand distinct CDR3 sequences, about 20% of them seen just once. This specimen comes from a study of HIV-infected patients and healthy controls. Trimming removed 0 bases from V and 10 bases from J, with 11 bases in between. The germline CDR1 and CDR2 sequences are LGHNA and YSLEER. This CDR3 is 13 amino acids long.

This TCR was recovered from an adult with HIV infection. V and J are TRBV4-3 and TRBJ2-3; the D is unclear. The sample was blood, taken before antiretroviral therapy. For the CDR3, the DNA is TGCGCCAGCAGCCAAGAGATCAGGAGTCCGCAGTATTTT. Translation gives CASSQEIRSPQYF.